Listed below are T cell receptor beta chains from one sample, sequenced in a study of shared clonotypes between healthy human individuals. Measured with immunoSEQ multiplex PCR; TCRdb has only the in-frame clones, and not every one. In the table there are 850,000 to 1,200,000 clones, roughly 75% of which are singletons. The specimen was memory CD4+ T cells sorted from blood. The receptors come from a man aged 18 to 29 in good health. CDR3s include the opening cysteine and the closing phenylalanine or tryptophan. For some rows the clone size is stated as once, few or many, or as a class when expanded; others skip it.

length | size | J | V | CDR3
14 | . | TRBJ2-3 | TRBV2 | CASRKGGSTDTQYF
15 | . | TRBJ2-2 | TRBV28 | CASSLGTANTGELFF
15 | . | TRBJ2-3 | TRBV5-1 | CASSNPGQAEDTQYF
14 | few | TRBJ2-5 | TRBV7-9 | CASSSPRDLETQYF
16 | . | TRBJ2-3 | TRBV19 | CASSLGQVESTDTQYF
16 | . | TRBJ2-7 | TRBV21-1 | CASSINPAGQTYEQYF
14 | . | TRBJ2-1 | TRBV30 | CALVKASSYNEQFF
14 | . | TRBJ2-2 | TRBV6-1 | CASRDRGIVGELFF
17 | few | TRBJ2-1 | TRBV18 | CASSPLGTGGNFNEQFF
16 | . | TRBJ2-2 | TRBV7-9 | CASSLTSGLNTGELFF
13 | . | TRBJ1-5 | TRBV9 | CASSVTGFQPQHF
19 | . | TRBJ2-7 | TRBV5-1 | CASSLGVGQGAPRNYEQYF
15 | . | TRBJ1-6 | TRBV10-3 | CAISERQGANSPLHF